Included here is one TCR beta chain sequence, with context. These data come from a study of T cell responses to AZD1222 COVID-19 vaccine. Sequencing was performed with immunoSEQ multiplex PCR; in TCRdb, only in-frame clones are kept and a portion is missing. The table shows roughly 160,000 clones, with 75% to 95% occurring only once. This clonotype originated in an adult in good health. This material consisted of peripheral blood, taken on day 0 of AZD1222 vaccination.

The CDR3: CASSSRGGNYGYTF. The CDR3 DNA reads as TGTGCCAGCAGCTCCCGTGGGGGGAACTATGGCTACACCTTC. The V call is TRBV6-5, the J call TRBJ1-2, with D possibly TRBD1 on 5 matching bases. Germline V gives CDR1 MNHEY, CDR2 SVGAGI. Trimming took off 6 bases at V and 2 bases at J, with 13 bases between the two ends. The CDR3 is made up of 14 amino acids.